These 18 T cell receptor beta chains share one sample of origin, sequenced in a study of cytomegalovirus exposure and HLA in healthy donors. Both 60 Vbeta primers and 13 Jbeta primers went into the PCR. Repertoires were generated with immunoSEQ multiplex PCR, while TCRdb's copy carries only in-frame clones and drops some. The sample shows tens of thousands of clones, 75% of them seen only once. The specimen was PBMCs. Receptors were obtained from a woman between 40 and 55 years old in good health and CMV-seronegative.

This clone was counted between two and nine times. The chain joins TRBV2 to TRBJ2-7; 9 bases line up with TRBD1. CDR1 and CDR2 (germline): SNHLY, FYNNEI. This CDR3 has 15 amino acids. The V segment lost 4 bases and the J segment 6 bases; nucleotides outside the gene matches: 10. CDR3 region: CASSGQLGQGREQYF. For the CDR3, the DNA is TGTGCCAGCAGTGGGCAATTGGGACAGGGACGCGAGCAGTACTTC.

The rearrangement links TRBV19 to TRBJ1-4; tentatively, D is TRBD1 (6 bases). This CDR3 is built from 15 residues. V lost 3 bases and J lost 7, with 15 bases in between. The V gene's germline CDR1 is LNHDA and CDR2 SQIVND (reference sequence). The CDR3 DNA follows: TGTGCCAGTAGTATTGAGGGGGTCGCGGGTGAAAAACTGTTTTTT. Its translation: CASSIEGVAGEKLFF. Using reference TRBV19 and TRBJ1-4 for the parts outside the CDR3, the full variable domain is DGGITQSPKYLFRKEGQNVTLSCEQNLNHDAMYWYRQDPGQGLRLIYYSQIVNDFQKGDIAEGYSVSREKKESFPLTVTSAQKNPTAFYLCASSIEGVAGEKLFFGSGTQLSVL.

V is TRBV19 and J is TRBJ2-1, with 7 positions matching TRBD2. This CDR3 comprises 16 residues. The V segment lost 5 bases and the J segment 6 bases; nucleotides outside the gene matches: 13. Germline V lookup: CDR1 LNHDA, CDR2 SQIVND (reference sequence). CDR3 amino acids: CASSPLRSSSGNEQFF. As DNA, the CDR3 is TGTGCCAGTAGTCCCCTCCGATCCTCTAGCGGCAATGAGCAGTTCTTC.

The genes are TRBV30 and TRBJ2-7; TRBD1 is a possible D gene (6 bases). Between the trimmed V and J ends, which lost 4 bases and 4 bases, there was a span of 8 bases. Germline-derived CDR1 and CDR2 are GTSNPN and SVGIG (reference sequence). This CDR3 has 11 amino acids. The CDR3 bases are TGTGCCTGGAACAGGGCTTACGAGCAGTACTTC. Protein sequence: CAWNRAYEQYF. Supplemented by reference TRBV30 and TRBJ2-7, the full variable domain reads SQTIHQWPATLVQPVGSPLSLECTVEGTSNPNLYWYRQAAGRGLQLLFYSVGIGQISSEVPQNLSASRPQDRQFILSSKKLLLSDSGFYLCAWNRAYEQYFGPGTRLTVT.

The chain carries TRBV10-3 and TRBJ2-1, with 15 nucleotides matching TRBD2. Germline-derived CDR1 and CDR2 are ENHRY and SYGVKD. J lost 7 bases, V lost 5 bases, and 9 bases had no gene match. The length of the CDR3 is 17 residues. The CDR3 DNA is TGTGCCATCAGTTTAAGCGGACTAGCGGGAGGGACGAATGAGCAGTTCTTC. It codes for CAISLSGLAGGTNEQFF.

This rearrangement joins TRBV9 to TRBJ2-4, with D possibly being TRBD1 (6 bases). The germline CDR1 and CDR2 sequences are SGDLS and YYNGEE. This CDR3 region has 15 residues. V shed 0 bases and J shed 1 base, with 8 bases lying between them. The CDR3 DNA sequence: TGTGCCAGCAGCGTAGCTACAGGGGCCAAAAACATTCAGTACTTC. It is translated as CASSVATGAKNIQYF.

The rearrangement joins TRBV7-2 to TRBJ1-5, with D unclear. CDR1 and CDR2 from the germline V gene are SGHTA and FQGNSA. V gave up 2 bases and J gave up 4 bases, with 9 bases separating them. This CDR3 is 14 amino acids long. The CDR3 DNA reads TGTGCCAGCAGCTTAAGTGGAGATAATCAGCCCCAGCATTTT. Its translation: CASSLSGDNQPQHF.

This clone was picked up a small number of times. This chain uses TRBV15 with TRBJ2-1; 7 bases line up with TRBD1. CDR1 and CDR2 (germline): LNHNV, YYDKDF (reference sequence). The V gene end was trimmed by 3 bases and the J gene end by 4 bases; junction bases not matched to a gene: 9. The CDR3 contains 16 residues. In DNA, the CDR3 is TGTGCCACCAGCAGGACCGGGACAGATCCTTACAATGAGCAGTTCTTC. Encoded protein: CATSRTGTDPYNEQFF.

The chain recombines TRBV29-1 with TRBJ1-2; D perhaps matches TRBD1 (6 bases). Germline loops: CDR1 SQVTM, CDR2 ANQGSEA. The V end lost 7 bases, the J end lost 0 bases, and 12 bases lay between the germline ends. CDR3 length equals 13 residues. The CDR3 DNA follows: TGCAGCGCAGCGGACAGTTCTAACTATGGCTACACCTTC. Encoded protein: CSAADSSNYGYTF.

The chain's CDR3 is CASSFAGGTDTQYF. DNA of the CDR3: TGTGCCAGCAGTTTTGCGGGTGGGACAGATACGCAGTATTTT. The chain combines TRBV27 with TRBJ2-3; perhaps TRBD2 as D (5 bases). The CDR3 totals 14 residues. With 3 bases removed from V and 3 bases from J, the gap between germline ends came to 10 bases. Germline V CDR1 and CDR2: MNHEY, SMNVEV (reference sequence).

This clone was counted between two and nine times. The CDR3 DNA sequence: TGCGCCAGCAGTGAGTCTGAGTGGACTGAAGCTTTCTTT. The encoded protein is CASSESEWTEAFF. The V call is TRBV10-1, the J call TRBJ1-1; D gene ambiguous. This CDR3 comprises 13 residues. V was shortened by 0 bases and J by 5 bases, with 7 bases between the two germline ends. CDR1 and CDR2 from the germline V gene are WNHNN and SYGVQD (reference sequence).

The genes are TRBV19 and TRBJ2-1; possible D gene TRBD1, 6 bases. Germline CDR1 is LNHDA and CDR2 is SQIVND (reference sequence). The CDR3 sequence is 16 residues long. V lost 10 bases to trimming and J lost 0 bases, with 19 bases between them. Written as DNA, the CDR3 is TGTGCCACCCGAGCGACAGGATGGTTCTCCTACAATGAGCAGTTCTTC. Residues: CATRATGWFSYNEQFF.

This chain links TRBV30 with TRBJ2-7; D not resolved. Germline CDR1 and CDR2: GTSNPN and SVGIG (reference sequence). Trimming took 3 bases from V and 5 from J, leaving 8 bases between them. The CDR3 runs 11 residues. DNA for the CDR3: TGTGCCTGGAGGCAAAGAGACGAGCAGTACTTC. Protein: CAWRQRDEQYF.

V usage is TRBV7-2 and J usage is TRBJ2-3; 7 positions agree with TRBD1. The V and J ends lost 1 base and 8 bases, in that order; junction bases with no gene match: 6. Per germline, CDR1 SGHTA and CDR2 FQGNSA. This CDR3 is built from 14 residues. Here the CDR3 reads CASSLDRGQVTQYF. The CDR3 DNA reads as TGTGCCAGCAGCTTAGACAGGGGCCAGGTTACGCAGTATTTT.

This chain links TRBV30 with TRBJ2-1; 8 bases match TRBD2. In germline, CDR1 is GTSNPN, CDR2 SVGIG (reference sequence). The length of the CDR3 is 14 residues. After removal of 3 bases from V and 7 bases from J, the junction contained 8 bases not matched to a gene. CDR3 sequence: CAWRGLVEENEQFF. The CDR3 DNA reads TGTGCCTGGAGGGGACTAGTAGAGGAGAATGAGCAGTTCTTC.

The chain uses TRBV7-9 and TRBJ2-7; TRBD2 matches at 10 bases. Germline V gene lookup returns CDR1 SEHNR and CDR2 FQNEAQ (reference sequence). This CDR3 is built from 15 residues. The J segment lost 7 bases and the V segment lost 4 bases, leaving 10 bases of the junction unmatched. The CDR3, as DNA: TGTGCCAGCAGCTACCTAGCGGGGGCGCCCCTAGAGCAGTACTTC. Its protein product is CASSYLAGAPLEQYF.

The sample holds one count of this clone. CDR3 residues: CSVEDLVQGRAFF. The CDR3 region has the DNA TGCAGCGTTGAAGATCTGGTTCAGGGCCGGGCTTTCTTT. V usage is TRBV29-1 and J usage is TRBJ1-1; possibly TRBD1 for D (5 bases). The CDR3 totals 13 residues. The V and J ends lost 0 bases and 11 bases respectively, with 16 bases between them. Per germline, CDR1 SQVTM and CDR2 ANQGSEA.

The CDR3 reads CASSIQGIQETQYF. DNA of the CDR3: TGCGCCAGCAGCATACAGGGGATTCAGGAGACCCAGTACTTC. The gene calls are TRBV5-1 and TRBJ2-5; 7 bases are a match to TRBD1. The CDR3 is made up of 14 amino acids. With 4 bases clipped from V and 5 bases from J, the junction kept 8 bases outside the gene matches. Germline assignment: CDR1 SGHRS and CDR2 YFSETQ.